A selection of T cell receptor beta chains follows, all from one sample in a study of T cell repertoires in cytomegalovirus infection. A single record per CDR3 protein comes from TCRdb applying MiXCR to the reads. The table lists about 100,000 distinct CDR3 sequences, about a quarter of them singletons, with 30% to 40% in the top ten. Sequencing used CD8+ T cells from PBMCs. The receptors originated from a human donor in good health (CMV status not recorded). Some clones in this sample may be carry-over from other donors' samples. Both conserved end residues are part of each CDR3. D genes are given only for firm matches. Rows give clone size only sometimes, using once, few, many, or a class for an expanded clone.

NA,NA,TRBV12-3/TRBV12-4,TRBJ2-1,TGTGCCAGCAGTCTCCAGGGGGGTGAGCGGGGGAGCTCCTACAATGAGCAGTTCTTC,CASSLQGGERGSSYNEQFF
TRBD2,NA,TRBV7-9,TRBJ2-7,TGTGCCAGCAGTACCGGACTAGGGAACTACGAGCAGTACTTC,CASSTGLGNYEQYF
TRBD1,NA,TRBV6-2/TRBV6-3,TRBJ1-5,TGTGCCAGCAGCCGGGACAGGGATGGTCAGCCCCAGCATTTT,CASSRDRDGQPQHF
TRBD1,NA,TRBV9,TRBJ2-5,TGTGCCAGCAGCGAGGACAGGGTTGAAGAGACCCAGTACTTC,CASSEDRVEETQYF
TRBD2,few,TRBV10-3,TRBJ2-7,TGTGCCATCAGTGAGTTCCCAAAGACTAGCCGTACTTCCTACGAGCAGTACTTC,CAISEFPKTSRTSYEQYF
TRBD2,few,TRBV12-3/TRBV12-4,TRBJ2-1,TGTGCCAGCTCGGGAGGGGCCCATGAGCAGTTCTTC,CASSGGAHEQFF
NA,few,TRBV7-2,TRBJ1-5,TGTGCCAGCAGCTCCACAGGGCCCCAGCATTTT,CASSSTGPQHF
TRBD2,NA,TRBV20-1,TRBJ2-1,TGCAGTGCTAGAGAATGGTCTAGCGGGACCAATGAGCAGTTCTTC,CSAREWSSGTNEQFF
NA,NA,TRBV4-3,TRBJ1-3,TGCGCCAGCAGCCAGTTTAGGGGAGGTGGCTCCGGGCCGGGAAACACCATATATTTT,CASSQFRGGGSGPGNTIYF
NA,NA,TRBV20-1,TRBJ2-1,TGCAGTGGTTTGGAGGTTGCCTACAATGAGCAGTTCTTC,CSGLEVAYNEQFF